The present entry profiles one TCR beta chain with its context. This sample stems from a study of OX40 agonist ivuxolimab in advanced cancers. Study-level background: Each dose-escalation patient presented with hepatocellular carcinoma, melanoma, renal cell or head and neck cancer. Mean age about 60 years, range roughly 23 to 79; about 85% male.

TCRdb's copy holds only in-frame clones and misses some; the assay was immunoSEQ multiplex PCR. The sample holds about 98,000 clones, more than 85% seen once. At cycle 4 day 1, cycle 7 day 1, and baseline, blood was sampled. This receptor was obtained from an adult with an advanced solid tumor such as melanoma, head and neck, liver or kidney cancer. Sequencing used CD4+ or CD8+ T cells sorted from blood, obtained in a trial of the OX40 agonist ivuxolimab.

The CDR3 here is CASRGLAADTQYF. CDR3 DNA: TGTGCCAGCAGGGGACTAGCGGCAGATACGCAGTATTTT. The chain carries TRBV6-6 and TRBJ2-3; 11 nucleotides match TRBD2. With V trimmed by 6 bases and J by 4 bases, 0 bases remained unmatched. Germline assignment: CDR1 MNHNY and CDR2 SVGAGI (reference sequence). This CDR3 comprises 13 residues.